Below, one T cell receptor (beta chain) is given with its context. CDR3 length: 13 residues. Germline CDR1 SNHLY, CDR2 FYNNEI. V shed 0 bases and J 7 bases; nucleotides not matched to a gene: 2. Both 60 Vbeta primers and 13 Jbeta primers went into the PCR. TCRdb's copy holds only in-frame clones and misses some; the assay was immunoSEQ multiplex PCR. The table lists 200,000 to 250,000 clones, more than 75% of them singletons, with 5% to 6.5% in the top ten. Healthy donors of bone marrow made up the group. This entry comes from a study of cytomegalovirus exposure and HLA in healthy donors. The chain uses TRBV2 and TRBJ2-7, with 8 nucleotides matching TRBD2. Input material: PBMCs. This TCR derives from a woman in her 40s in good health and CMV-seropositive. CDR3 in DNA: TGTGCCAGCAGTGAAGCGCGGGGGGTAGAGCAGTACTTC. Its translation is CASSEARGVEQYF.